Each of the 28 T cell receptor beta chains below was sequenced from the same sample in a study of OX40 agonist ivuxolimab in advanced cancers. TCRdb's copy holds only in-frame clones and misses some; the assay was immunoSEQ multiplex PCR. The table records tens of thousands of clones, about nine tenths of them present only once. Sequencing used CD4+ or CD8+ T cells sorted from blood, obtained in a trial of the OX40 agonist ivuxolimab. The receptors were sampled from an adult with an advanced solid tumor such as melanoma, head and neck, liver or kidney cancer.

This chain links TRBV7-9 with TRBJ2-5; D is ambiguous. There are 11 residues in the CDR3. Per germline, CDR1 SEHNR and CDR2 FQNEAQ (reference sequence). Trimming took 5 bases from V and 5 from J, leaving 6 bases between them. CDR3 nucleotide sequence: TGTGCCAGCAGCCTTTATGAGACCCAGTACTTC. Translating it yields CASSLYETQYF.

The V and J genes are TRBV7-3 and TRBJ1-2; the D gene is possibly TRBD1 (5 bases). The CDR3 covers 13 residues. The germline gives CDR1 SGHTA, CDR2 FQGTGA. V gave up 3 bases and J gave up 8 bases, with 13 bases separating them. CDR3 protein: CASSLGPGQGYTF. CDR3 in DNA: TGTGCCAGCAGCTTGGGACCCGGCCAGGGCTACACCTTC.

The CDR3 DNA reads as TGCGCCAGCAGCTTGGCCACAGGGCCCTACGAGCAGTACTTC. Translation gives CASSLATGPYEQYF. The genes are TRBV5-1 and TRBJ2-7; TRBD1 is a possible D gene (6 bases). The V end was cut by 0 bases, the J end by 2 bases, with 9 bases between. CDR3 length equals 14 residues. The germline V gene has CDR1 SGHRS and CDR2 YFSETQ.

The V call is TRBV29-1, the J call TRBJ2-5, with no clear D. The CDR3 contains 12 residues. CDR1 is SQVTM and CDR2 is ANQGSEA in the germline V gene. V was shortened by 8 bases and J by 2 bases, with 12 bases between the two germline ends. The CDR3 nucleotides are TGCAGCCTGATCGACGGTCAAGAGACCCAGTACTTC. Translating it yields CSLIDGQETQYF. Supplemented by reference TRBV29-1 and TRBJ2-5, the full variable domain reads SAVISQKPSRDICQRGTSLTIQCQVDSQVTMMFWYRQQPGQSLTLIATANQGSEATYESGFVIDKFPISRPNLTFSTLTVSNMSPEDSSIYLCSLIDGQETQYFGPGTRLLVL.

A few counts support this clone. The rearrangement joins TRBV7-9 to TRBJ2-7, with 8 bases that match TRBD1. Trimming removed 7 bases from V and 7 bases from J; junction bases left unmatched: 12. Germline CDR1 SEHNR, CDR2 FQNEAQ (reference sequence). The CDR3 runs 14 residues. DNA of the CDR3: TGTGCCAGCACCTTGACAGGGGAATCGGGGGAGCAGTACTTC. Protein sequence: CASTLTGESGEQYF.

This clone was observed a single time. The gene calls are TRBV6-1 and TRBJ1-5; no clear D. This CDR3 has 14 amino acids. The germline gives CDR1 MNHNS, CDR2 SASEGT. V lost 5 bases to trimming and J lost 0 bases, with 8 bases between them. CDR3 nucleotide sequence: TGTGCCAGCAGTTTAGCAGGTAGCAATCAGCCCCAGCATTTT. It is translated as CASSLAGSNQPQHF.

The rearrangement links TRBV7-9 to TRBJ1-4; D not resolved. V lost 3 bases and J 4 bases, leaving 12 bases between the germline ends. The germline CDR1 and CDR2 sequences are SEHNR and FQNEAQ (reference sequence). The CDR3 has 15 residues. CDR3 residues: CASSFEGTYNEKLFF. The CDR3 region has the DNA TGTGCCAGCAGCTTCGAGGGCACATATAATGAAAAACTGTTTTTT. Full variable domain (outside the CDR3, taken from reference TRBV7-9 and TRBJ1-4): DTGVSQNPRHKITKRGQNVTFRCDPISEHNRLYWYRQTLGQGPEFLTYFQNEAQLEKSRLLSDRFSAERPKGSFSTLEIQRTEQGDSAMYLCASSFEGTYNEKLFFGSGTQLSVL.

The chain carries TRBV6-1 and TRBJ1-4, with unresolved D. Germline V gives CDR1 MNHNS, CDR2 SASEGT. The CDR3 totals 14 residues. Trimming shortened V by 2 bases and J by 5 bases, and 9 bases separated the two germline ends. CDR3 sequence reads: CASSERPGNEKLFF. CDR3 in DNA: TGTGCCAGCAGTGAACGCCCGGGGAATGAAAAACTGTTTTTT.

The chain uses TRBV9 and TRBJ2-1; 10 nucleotides match TRBD2. Germline values: CDR1 SGDLS, CDR2 YYNGEE. The CDR3 runs 16 residues. V shed 3 bases, J shed 7 bases, and the junction held 10 bases outside the gene matches. CDR3 coding DNA: TGTGCCAGCAGCGGGTATAGCGGGAGGTGGGAAAATGAGCAGTTCTTC. Translated: CASSGYSGRWENEQFF.

This chain joins TRBV15 and TRBJ2-3, with D perhaps assigned TRBD1 or TRBD2 (5 bases each). The CDR3 is 14 residues long. V gave up 8 bases and J gave up 2 bases, with 14 bases separating them. Germline CDR1 LNHNV, CDR2 YYDKDF (reference sequence). In nucleotides, the CDR3 is TGTGCCACCCGAAGTCCGGGACCCACAGATACGCAGTATTTT. It encodes CATRSPGPTDTQYF.

This clone was counted once. The rearrangement links TRBV9 to TRBJ1-3; D not certain. Germline V gene data show CDR1 as SGDLS and CDR2 as YYNGEE. This CDR3 spans 14 amino acids. Between the trimmed V and J ends, which lost 1 base and 0 bases, there was a span of 5 bases. The CDR3 DNA follows: TGTGCCAGCAGCGTACAGGACTCTGGAAACACCATATATTTT. Amino acids: CASSVQDSGNTIYF.

This clone came up a few times. This sequence joins TRBV2 and TRBJ2-7, with a possible D match to TRBD2 (6 bases). Germline lookup yields CDR1 SNHLY and CDR2 FYNNEI. The CDR3 sequence is 13 residues long. Trimming took 6 bases from V and 5 from J, leaving 14 bases between them. The CDR3 region has the DNA TGTGCCAGCAGCGCGGACTGGGGGGACGAGCAGTACTTC. It encodes CASSADWGDEQYF.

The J gene is TRBJ2-7, the V gene TRBV5-1; TRBD1 is a possible D gene (6 bases). The V end was cut by 0 bases, the J end by 6 bases, with 10 bases between. Germline values: CDR1 SGHRS, CDR2 YFSETQ. The CDR3 totals 13 residues. In DNA, the CDR3 is TGCGCCAGCAGCTTGGGGGGGCCGGGCGAGCAGTACTTC. Residues: CASSLGGPGEQYF.

The chain employs TRBV5-1 and TRBJ2-7; D is unresolved. Between the trimmed V and J ends, which lost 0 bases and 3 bases, there was a span of 4 bases. The germline gives CDR1 SGHRS, CDR2 YFSETQ. The CDR3 length is 12 residues. CDR3 coding DNA: TGCGCCAGCAGCTTGGATCGCTACGAGCAGTACTTC. Protein sequence: CASSLDRYEQYF.

The chain is built from TRBV5-4 and TRBJ1-1; TRBD1 aligns across 8 bases. V lost 4 bases and J lost 4; bases outside the gene matches: 9. This CDR3 is 15 amino acids long. The V gene's germline CDR1 is SGHNT and CDR2 YYREEE (reference sequence). CDR3 bases: TGTGCCAGCAGCCTCAAACAGGGGGGACGCACTGAAGCTTTCTTT. This encodes CASSLKQGGRTEAFF.

The genes are TRBV5-4 and TRBJ2-7; maybe TRBD2 (6 bases). CDR3 length: 17 amino acids. Looked up from germline, CDR1 is SGHNT and CDR2 is YYREEE (reference sequence). V was pared by 2 bases and J by 2 bases, with 20 bases between. The CDR3 DNA sequence: TGTGCCAGCAGCTTAGGTAGGACCCGACTAGTGGCCTACGAGCAGTACTTC. It yields the protein CASSLGRTRLVAYEQYF. Based on the CDR3 plus reference TRBV5-4 and TRBJ2-7, the full variable domain is ETGVTQSPTHLIKTRGQQVTLRCSSQSGHNTVSWYQQALGQGPQFIFQYYREEENGRGNFPPRFSGLQFPNYSSELNVNALELDDSALYLCASSLGRTRLVAYEQYFGPGTRLTVT.

This clone came up a few times. The chain has TRBV2 and TRBJ1-2; D is possibly TRBD1 (5 bases). With 4 bases removed from V and 6 bases from J, the gap between germline ends came to 12 bases. This CDR3 has 13 residues. Per germline, CDR1 SNHLY and CDR2 FYNNEI. The CDR3 DNA is TGTGCCAGCAGTGGTCAGGGTCTGGATGGCTACACCTTC. It codes for CASSGQGLDGYTF.

This chain uses TRBV28 with TRBJ2-7; D ambiguous. Trimming pared 2 bases from V and 3 bases from J, leaving 11 bases between. The CDR3 has 14 residues. Per germline, CDR1 MDHEN and CDR2 SYDVKM. CDR3 loop: CASSLANGLYEQYF. CDR3 in DNA: TGTGCCAGCAGTTTAGCAAATGGGCTCTACGAGCAGTACTTC.

As DNA, the CDR3 is TGTGCCAGCAGCGTAGCAGAGCAGATACAAGAGACCCAGTACTTC. This encodes CASSVAEQIQETQYF. This sequence joins TRBV9 and TRBJ2-5, with D uncertain. Deletions cut 0 bases from V and 2 bases from J, with 11 bases between. The CDR3 loop spans 15 amino acids. The germline V gene encodes CDR1 SGDLS and CDR2 YYNGEE.

This sequence joins TRBV9 and TRBJ2-1, with D possibly matching TRBD1 (5 bases). CDR1 SGDLS and CDR2 YYNGEE come from the germline V gene. The length of the CDR3 is 17 residues. V lost 4 bases, J lost 1 base, and 18 bases lay in between. CDR3 residues: CASSPRLISGSYNEQFF. CDR3 in DNA: TGTGCCAGCAGCCCACGACTCATCTCAGGGTCCTACAATGAGCAGTTCTTC. Full variable domain (remainder filled in from reference TRBV9 and TRBJ2-1): DSGVTQTPKHLITATGQRVTLRCSPRSGDLSVYWYQQSLDQGLQFLIQYYNGEERAKGNILERFSAQQFPDLHSELNLSSLELGDSALYFCASSPRLISGSYNEQFFGPGTRLTVL.

The CDR3: CASSEARADTQYF. As DNA, the CDR3 is TGCGCCAGCAGTGAAGCCCGCGCAGATACGCAGTATTTT. This chain joins TRBV10-1 and TRBJ2-3; D gene uncertain. The CDR3 consists of 13 residues. V lost 3 bases and J lost 4, with 8 bases in between. The germline V gene has CDR1 WNHNN and CDR2 SYGVQD (reference sequence).

V is TRBV5-1 and J is TRBJ1-2; D is possibly TRBD1 (5 bases). This CDR3 has 15 residues. V was shortened by 4 bases and J by 4 bases, with 17 bases between the two germline ends. Germline loops: CDR1 SGHRS, CDR2 YFSETQ. The CDR3 is CASSPALAGVYGYTF. The DNA for the CDR3 is TGCGCCAGCAGCCCGGCCTTAGCGGGGGTCTATGGCTACACCTTC.

The V and J genes are TRBV7-9 and TRBJ2-6; D is ambiguous. The CDR3 has 13 residues. Germline-derived CDR1 and CDR2 are SEHNR and FQNEAQ (reference sequence). The V end was cut by 5 bases, the J end by 4 bases, with 6 bases between. This CDR3 reads CASSLGGANVLTF. The CDR3 DNA follows: TGTGCCAGCAGCCTGGGGGGGGCCAACGTCCTGACTTTC. Complete variable domain (other parts from reference TRBV7-9 and TRBJ2-6): DTGVSQNPRHKITKRGQNVTFRCDPISEHNRLYWYRQTLGQGPEFLTYFQNEAQLEKSRLLSDRFSAERPKGSFSTLEIQRTEQGDSAMYLCASSLGGANVLTFGAGSRLTVL.

About this clone: Other nucleotide sequences from this sample produce the same CDR3. This chain links TRBV7-3 with TRBJ2-2; D is undetermined. Deletions cut 6 bases from V and 6 bases from J, with 8 bases between. CDR1 SGHTA and CDR2 FQGTGA come from the germline V gene. This CDR3 has 12 residues. For the CDR3, the DNA is TGTGCCAGCAGACGAGAGGCCGGGGAGCTGTTTTTT. This encodes CASRREAGELFF.

The chain uses TRBV28 and TRBJ1-4, with D tentatively TRBD1 (6 bases). V dropped 3 bases and J dropped 0 bases, with 11 bases sitting between them. This CDR3 contains 16 residues. The germline CDR1 and CDR2 sequences are MDHEN and SYDVKM. DNA of the CDR3: TGTGCCAGCAGTTTCTGGGACATTTCAACTAATGAAAAACTGTTTTTT. This sequence encodes CASSFWDISTNEKLFF.

CDR3 in amino acids: CASSSRGFGDYGYTF. In nucleotides, the CDR3 is TGTGCCAGCAGCTCCCGGGGTTTCGGTGACTATGGCTACACCTTC. J is TRBJ1-2 and V is TRBV7-2, with unresolved D. This CDR3 has 15 amino acids. V was pared by 4 bases and J by 3 bases, with 15 bases between. Germline V gene lookup returns CDR1 SGHTA and CDR2 FQGNSA.

V is TRBV5-6 and J is TRBJ2-5; 7 bases map to TRBD1. Germline V gives CDR1 SGHDT, CDR2 YYEEEE. This CDR3 spans 14 amino acids. V was pared by 4 bases and J by 4 bases, with 7 bases of the junction left unmatched. This CDR3 reads CASSPYDRVETQYF. CDR3 bases: TGTGCCAGCAGCCCCTACGACAGGGTAGAGACCCAGTACTTC. Combining the CDR3 with reference TRBV5-6 and TRBJ2-5 gives the whole variable domain DAGVTQSPTHLIKTRGQQVTLRCSPKSGHDTVSWYQQALGQGPQFIFQYYEEEERQRGNFPDRFSGHQFPNYSSELNVNALLLGDSALYLCASSPYDRVETQYFGPGTRLLVL.

This chain links TRBV25-1 with TRBJ2-1, with TRBD2 as a possible D gene (7 bases). The ends were cut back, 6 bases at V and 10 bases at J, with 19 bases in the middle. CDR1 and CDR2 from the germline V gene are MGHDK and SYGVNS. The CDR3 loop spans 14 amino acids. CDR3 sequence: CASRGGLAMQEQFF. For the CDR3, the DNA is TGTGCCAGCAGGGGGGGGCTAGCGATGCAGGAGCAGTTCTTC.